This is a list of T cell receptor beta chains from one sample in a study of T cell changes during pregnancy in multiple sclerosis. Using immunoSEQ multiplex PCR, the repertoire was profiled, and TCRdb retains in-frame clones only, with some absent. The repertoire has fewer than 40,000 clones, 90% of them found once; the top ten carry less than 0.45%. The source was CD4+ T cells from peripheral blood mononuclear cells, collected in the second trimester of pregnancy. The source of these receptors is a female donor in good health, enrolled as a control in a pregnancy study. CDR3s include the opening cysteine and the closing phenylalanine or tryptophan. D genes are given only for firm matches. Clone sizes are given selectively: once, few, many, or a class where the clone is expanded.

v_call: TRBV19; d_call: TRBD2; j_call: TRBJ2-1; clone_size: NA; cdr3_nt: TGTGCCAGTACGATTCTTGCTAGCGGGAGCTCTTACAATGAGCAGTTCTTC; cdr3_aa: CASTILASGSSYNEQFF
v_call: TRBV10-2; d_call: NA; j_call: TRBJ2-5; clone_size: NA; cdr3_nt: TGCGCCAGCAGTAACAAGCAAGAGACCCAGTACTTC; cdr3_aa: CASSNKQETQYF
v_call: TRBV5-4; d_call: NA; j_call: TRBJ1-1; clone_size: once; cdr3_nt: TGTGCCAGCAGCTTGCAGTGGAACACTGAAGCTTTCTTT; cdr3_aa: CASSLQWNTEAFF
v_call: TRBV5-1; d_call: TRBD2; j_call: TRBJ2-3; clone_size: NA; cdr3_nt: TGCGCCAGCAGCCCGGGACTAGTTAGCACAGATACGCAGTATTTT; cdr3_aa: CASSPGLVSTDTQYF
v_call: TRBV19; d_call: TRBD1; j_call: TRBJ1-2; clone_size: NA; cdr3_nt: TGTGCCAGTAACCCCGGAGGGGACAGGCGTTTTAACTATGGCTACACCTTC; cdr3_aa: CASNPGGDRRFNYGYTF
v_call: TRBV5-1; d_call: TRBD1; j_call: TRBJ2-5; clone_size: once; cdr3_nt: TGCGCCAGCAGCTTGTGGGGACAGTTCCAAGAGACCCAGTACTTC; cdr3_aa: CASSLWGQFQETQYF
v_call: TRBV7-9; d_call: NA; j_call: TRBJ1-4; clone_size: NA; cdr3_nt: TGTGCCAGCAGTCCGCAGGGGACAAATGAAAAACTGTTTTTT; cdr3_aa: CASSPQGTNEKLFF
v_call: TRBV5-5; d_call: NA; j_call: TRBJ1-1; clone_size: NA; cdr3_nt: TGTGCCAGCAGCTTGATTCAGGGTGAAGCTTTCTTT; cdr3_aa: CASSLIQGEAFF
v_call: TRBV30; d_call: TRBD2; j_call: TRBJ2-2; clone_size: NA; cdr3_nt: TGTGCCTGGAGTGTTCTAGGGGCTAGCGGGAGTGCGGGGGAGCTGTTTTTT; cdr3_aa: CAWSVLGASGSAGELFF
v_call: TRBV2; d_call: TRBD1; j_call: TRBJ2-2; clone_size: NA; cdr3_nt: TGTGCCAGCAGAGTTCGGGACCCAGGGGGCGGGGAGCTGTTTTTT; cdr3_aa: CASRVRDPGGGELFF
v_call: TRBV10-3; d_call: TRBD2; j_call: TRBJ2-3; clone_size: NA; cdr3_nt: TGTGCCGTCTTAGCGGGAGTGGCAGATACGCAGTATTTT; cdr3_aa: CAVLAGVADTQYF
v_call: TRBV7-2; d_call: TRBD2; j_call: TRBJ2-3; clone_size: NA; cdr3_nt: TGTGCCAGCAGCTCGGCGACTAGCGGGGTTCAAGCGCAGTATTTT; cdr3_aa: CASSSATSGVQAQYF
v_call: TRBV5-1; d_call: TRBD1; j_call: TRBJ2-7; clone_size: NA; cdr3_nt: TGCGCCAGCAGCTTAGGACAGGGGGAAGCCTACGAGCAGTACTTC; cdr3_aa: CASSLGQGEAYEQYF
v_call: TRBV19; d_call: TRBD1; j_call: TRBJ1-5; clone_size: NA; cdr3_nt: TGTGCCAGTAGTATCGGACAGGCCCATCAGCCCCAGCATTTT; cdr3_aa: CASSIGQAHQPQHF
v_call: TRBV6-6; d_call: NA; j_call: TRBJ1-5; clone_size: NA; cdr3_nt: TGTGCCAGCCGAGTGGCAGGGGGCAATCAGCCCCAGCATTTT; cdr3_aa: CASRVAGGNQPQHF
v_call: TRBV2; d_call: TRBD1; j_call: TRBJ1-1; clone_size: few; cdr3_nt: TGTGCCAGCAGTACAGGGGGGAACACTGAAGCTTTCTTT; cdr3_aa: CASSTGGNTEAFF
v_call: TRBV11-3; d_call: NA; j_call: TRBJ2-1; clone_size: NA; cdr3_nt: TGTGCCAGCAGCTCCCATGACAGGTGGTTAGCCTACAATGAGCAGTTCTTC; cdr3_aa: CASSSHDRWLAYNEQFF
v_call: TRBV30; d_call: NA; j_call: TRBJ1-4; clone_size: NA; cdr3_nt: TGTGCCTGGAGCCCGGGGGTTGTTACTGAAAAACTGTTTTTT; cdr3_aa: CAWSPGVVTEKLFF
v_call: TRBV5-6; d_call: TRBD1; j_call: TRBJ1-4; clone_size: NA; cdr3_nt: TGTGCCAGCAGCTTCCTGACAGGGGATGAAAAACTGTTTTTT; cdr3_aa: CASSFLTGDEKLFF
v_call: TRBV6-1; d_call: TRBD2; j_call: TRBJ2-7; clone_size: NA; cdr3_nt: TGTGCCAGCAGTGAAGGGTTGAGTAGCGGGAGTTACGAGCAGTACTTC; cdr3_aa: CASSEGLSSGSYEQYF
v_call: TRBV14; d_call: NA; j_call: TRBJ2-5; clone_size: once; cdr3_nt: TGTGCCAGCAGCCGTCTGCAGGGTCAAGGGCAAGAGACCCAGTACTTC; cdr3_aa: CASSRLQGQGQETQYF
v_call: TRBV27; d_call: TRBD1; j_call: TRBJ1-2; clone_size: NA; cdr3_nt: TGTGCCAGCAGTTCCATCCGACAGGGGAGAGGCTACACCTTC; cdr3_aa: CASSSIRQGRGYTF
v_call: TRBV6-1; d_call: TRBD1; j_call: TRBJ1-2; clone_size: NA; cdr3_nt: TGTGCCAGCAGCCTGACAGGGGTGGCTGGCTACACCTTC; cdr3_aa: CASSLTGVAGYTF
v_call: TRBV10-3; d_call: TRBD1; j_call: TRBJ1-2; clone_size: NA; cdr3_nt: TGTGCCATCAGTGAAATTACAACAGGGGGTGGCTACACCTTC; cdr3_aa: CAISEITTGGGYTF
v_call: TRBV30; d_call: TRBD1; j_call: TRBJ1-2; clone_size: NA; cdr3_nt: TGTGCCTGGACCCGAAGGTCAGGGGGCGGCTACACCTTC; cdr3_aa: CAWTRRSGGGYTF
v_call: TRBV6-5; d_call: TRBD2; j_call: TRBJ2-7; clone_size: NA; cdr3_nt: TGTGCCAGCAGTTTTACTAGCGGGAGCCCCTACGAGCAGTACTTC; cdr3_aa: CASSFTSGSPYEQYF
v_call: TRBV27; d_call: NA; j_call: TRBJ1-3; clone_size: NA; cdr3_nt: TGTGCCAGCAGTTTTTCGGGTTCTGGAAACACCATATATTTT; cdr3_aa: CASSFSGSGNTIYF
v_call: TRBV7-9; d_call: TRBD1; j_call: TRBJ2-7; clone_size: NA; cdr3_nt: TGTGCCAGCAGCCTAACAACCGGGACAGGGGTGACCCACGAGCAGTACTTC; cdr3_aa: CASSLTTGTGVTHEQYF
v_call: TRBV9; d_call: NA; j_call: TRBJ2-1; clone_size: NA; cdr3_nt: TGTGCCAGCAGCGTTTTAACGGGGGGCCTCTACAATGAGCAGTTCTTC; cdr3_aa: CASSVLTGGLYNEQFF
v_call: TRBV27; d_call: TRBD1; j_call: TRBJ1-1; clone_size: NA; cdr3_nt: TGTGCCAGCAGTGTTCAGGGGGTCTTTACCGGGTTGGCTGAAGCTTTCTTT; cdr3_aa: CASSVQGVFTGLAEAFF
v_call: TRBV18; d_call: NA; j_call: TRBJ2-1; clone_size: NA; cdr3_nt: TGTGCCACCAACAGGGAAGCGGGATCCTACAATGAGCAGTTCTTC; cdr3_aa: CATNREAGSYNEQFF
v_call: TRBV19; d_call: NA; j_call: TRBJ1-2; clone_size: NA; cdr3_nt: TGTGCCAGTAGTGGAACAGGGCTCGGCTACACCTTC; cdr3_aa: CASSGTGLGYTF
v_call: TRBV6-7; d_call: NA; j_call: TRBJ2-5; clone_size: NA; cdr3_nt: TGTGCCAGCAGTTACTCTGAAACGGGGGATATGGAAGAGACCCAGTACTTC; cdr3_aa: CASSYSETGDMEETQYF
v_call: TRBV28; d_call: NA; j_call: TRBJ1-2; clone_size: NA; cdr3_nt: TGTGCCAGCAGTTTTGCGGAAGTTTCTCGCGGCTACACCTTC; cdr3_aa: CASSFAEVSRGYTF
v_call: TRBV15; d_call: NA; j_call: TRBJ1-3; clone_size: NA; cdr3_nt: TGTGCCACCGGCATACAACAGGGAAACACCATATATTTT; cdr3_aa: CATGIQQGNTIYF
v_call: TRBV10-3; d_call: TRBD1; j_call: TRBJ1-1; clone_size: NA; cdr3_nt: TGTGCCATCAAGAGGACAGGCTCTGAAGCTTTCTTT; cdr3_aa: CAIKRTGSEAFF
v_call: TRBV6-1; d_call: TRBD2; j_call: TRBJ2-1; clone_size: NA; cdr3_nt: TGTGCCAGCAGTGAATCGACTAGCGAGTACAATGAGCAGTTCTTC; cdr3_aa: CASSESTSEYNEQFF
v_call: TRBV9; d_call: NA; j_call: TRBJ1-2; clone_size: NA; cdr3_nt: TGTGCCAGCAGCGTAGGTGGGACACACTATGGCTACACCTTC; cdr3_aa: CASSVGGTHYGYTF
v_call: TRBV10-2; d_call: NA; j_call: TRBJ1-2; clone_size: NA; cdr3_nt: TGCGCCAGCAGGGGGGGGGCAGACTATGGCTACACCTTC; cdr3_aa: CASRGGADYGYTF
v_call: TRBV19; d_call: NA; j_call: TRBJ2-3; clone_size: NA; cdr3_nt: TGTGCCAGTAGAACAGGGATTACGCAGTATTTT; cdr3_aa: CASRTGITQYF
v_call: TRBV7-2; d_call: NA; j_call: TRBJ2-3; clone_size: NA; cdr3_nt: TGTGCCAGCAGCTTACCAGACATTAGCACAGATACGCAGTATTTT; cdr3_aa: CASSLPDISTDTQYF
v_call: TRBV11-3; d_call: TRBD1; j_call: TRBJ2-2; clone_size: NA; cdr3_nt: TGTGCCAGCAGCCGGGGACAGGGGGTCACCGGGGAGCTGTTTTTT; cdr3_aa: CASSRGQGVTGELFF
v_call: TRBV19; d_call: NA; j_call: TRBJ1-5; clone_size: NA; cdr3_nt: TGTGCCAGTAGTACCGGTGGGGGGCAGCCCCAGCATTTT; cdr3_aa: CASSTGGGQPQHF
v_call: TRBV14; d_call: NA; j_call: TRBJ1-6; clone_size: NA; cdr3_nt: TGTGCCAGCAGCCAATCGTGGGGGGTGAATTCACCCCTCCACTTT; cdr3_aa: CASSQSWGVNSPLHF
v_call: TRBV7-9; d_call: TRBD2; j_call: TRBJ2-1; clone_size: NA; cdr3_nt: TGTGCCAGCAGCTTAGGACTAGCGGGAGGGCTATACAATGAGCAGTTCTTC; cdr3_aa: CASSLGLAGGLYNEQFF
v_call: TRBV5-6; d_call: NA; j_call: TRBJ1-5; clone_size: NA; cdr3_nt: TGTGCCAGCAGCTTGGCGGTCGGAGGGCCCCAGCCCCAGCATTTT; cdr3_aa: CASSLAVGGPQPQHF
v_call: TRBV7-9; d_call: NA; j_call: TRBJ1-1; clone_size: NA; cdr3_nt: TGTGCCAGCAGCCCTCCAGGGGCAATGAACACTGAAGCTTTCTTT; cdr3_aa: CASSPPGAMNTEAFF